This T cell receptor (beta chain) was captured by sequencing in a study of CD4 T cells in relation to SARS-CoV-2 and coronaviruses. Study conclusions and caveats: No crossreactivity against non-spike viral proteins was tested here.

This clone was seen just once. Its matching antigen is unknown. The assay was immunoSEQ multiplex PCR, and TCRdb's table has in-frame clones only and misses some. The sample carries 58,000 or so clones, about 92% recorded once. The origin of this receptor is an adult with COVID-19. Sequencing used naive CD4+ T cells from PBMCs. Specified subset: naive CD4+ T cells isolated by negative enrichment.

In nucleotides, the CDR3 is TGCGCCAGCAGCGGACAGGGGTCTGGGGCCAACGTCCTGACTTTC. Its translation is CASSGQGSGANVLTF. This chain uses TRBV4-1 with TRBJ2-6, with 9 positions matching TRBD1. The CDR3 has 15 residues. Per the germline V gene, CDR1 is MGHRA and CDR2 is YSYEKL. V dropped 5 bases and J dropped 1; count of bases not matched to a gene: 0.